These 18 T cell receptor beta chains were sequenced from one sample in a study of cytomegalovirus exposure and HLA in healthy donors (dated by TCRdb to about 2017). The method was the immunoSEQ multiplex PCR assay. The table was pulled from immuneACCESS by TCRdb, which kept in-frame rearrangements only. Such tables lose some clones; where checked, under half of the loss comes from unresolved V genes, and the rest has no known cause. The sample data list 150,000 to 200,000 clones, and about 81% of these were observed just once. The leading ten clones occupy around 1.2% of the sample. Sequencing was done on a sample of PBMCs. These receptors all stem from a woman in her twenties or thirties in good health and CMV-seronegative.

The rearrangement uses TRBV18 and TRBJ2-4; the match to TRBD2 covers 7 bases. CDR1 is KGHSH and CDR2 is LQKENI in the germline V gene. This CDR3 contains 18 residues. V shed 0 bases and J 0 bases; nucleotides not matched to a gene: 8. DNA for the CDR3: TGTGCCAGCTCACCACCTCAGGCTAGCGGTCTAGCCAAAAACATTCAGTACTTC. This translates into CASSPPQASGLAKNIQYF.

The chain couples TRBV9 to TRBJ2-7; 9 bases fit TRBD1. CDR3 length equals 14 residues. Germline CDR1 SGDLS, CDR2 YYNGEE. The V gene end was trimmed by 0 bases and the J gene end by 7 bases; junction bases not matched to a gene: 5. DNA of the CDR3: TGTGCCAGCAGCGTAGGAGGACAGGGGAGGGAGCAGTACTTC. As protein: CASSVGGQGREQYF.

This chain links TRBV11-1 with TRBJ2-7, with 12 nucleotides matching TRBD1. Germline lookup yields CDR1 SGHAT and CDR2 FQDESV (reference sequence). V lost 5 bases and J lost 5; bases outside the gene matches: 7. The CDR3 length is 15 residues. The CDR3 nucleotides read TGTGCCAGCAGCCCTCGGGACAGGGGGCCCCACGAGCAGTACTTC. Residues: CASSPRDRGPHEQYF.

This chain connects TRBV7-3 to TRBJ2-5, with D perhaps matching TRBD2 (5 bases). The CDR3 runs to 14 residues. The germline V gene has CDR1 SGHTA and CDR2 FQGTGA. V gave up 5 bases and J gave up 5 bases, with 15 bases separating them. The CDR3 nucleotides read TGTGCCAGCAGCCGCAGCGGAGGCAGGGAGACCCAGTACTTC. This sequence encodes CASSRSGGRETQYF.

This rearrangement joins TRBV7-8 to TRBJ1-1; D is possibly TRBD1 (6 bases). CDR1 and CDR2 from the germline V gene are SGHVS and FQNEAQ. The CDR3 totals 14 residues. Trimming removed 4 bases from V and 1 base from J, with 10 bases in between. The CDR3 DNA reads TGTGCCAGCAGCTGGGAGGGGGAGAACACTGAAGCTTTCTTT. Translated, it gives CASSWEGENTEAFF.

The rearrangement joins TRBV27 to TRBJ2-5; D is possibly TRBD1 (5 bases). From germline, CDR1 is MNHEY and CDR2 SMNVEV (reference sequence). The CDR3 is 15 residues long. V lost 3 bases, J lost 2 bases, and 13 bases lay in between. The chain's CDR3 is CASSLAGIPQETQYF. DNA for the CDR3: TGTGCCAGCAGTTTGGCAGGGATACCTCAAGAGACCCAGTACTTC.

The gene calls are TRBV6-5 and TRBJ1-2; TRBD1 agrees at 12 bases. Germline CDR1 reads MNHEY; CDR2 reads SVGAGI. The CDR3 consists of 14 residues. Trimming cost V 6 bases and J 4 bases; bases outside gene matches: 3. DNA of the CDR3: TGTGCCAGCAGCGGGACAGGGGGCGGCTATGGCTACACCTTC. Amino acid sequence: CASSGTGGGYGYTF.

The chain employs TRBV4-1 and TRBJ2-7, with 10 bases lining up with TRBD1. The V gene's germline CDR1 is MGHRA and CDR2 YSYEKL. The CDR3 has 14 amino acids. Trimming at V came to 4 bases and at J to 7 bases, leaving 7 bases not matched to a gene. This chain's CDR3 is CASSPGTGATEQYF. The CDR3 coding sequence is TGCGCCAGCAGCCCAGGGACAGGGGCGACGGAGCAGTACTTC.

The rearrangement uses TRBV6-1 and TRBJ2-3, with 11 bases matching TRBD2. Germline lookup yields CDR1 MNHNS and CDR2 SASEGT. The V segment lost 0 bases and the J segment 1 base; nucleotides outside the gene matches: 12. The CDR3 spans 20 residues. CDR3 amino acids: CASSEAPGSGRAWGTDTQYF. CDR3 DNA sequence: TGTGCCAGCAGTGAAGCCCCTGGTAGCGGGAGGGCCTGGGGCACAGATACGCAGTATTTT.

CDR3 loop: CSGGLANTEAFF. In nucleotides, the CDR3 is TGCAGCGGGGGGCTGGCGAACACTGAAGCTTTCTTT. The chain uses TRBV29-1 and TRBJ1-1; maybe TRBD1 (6 bases). The germline gives CDR1 SQVTM, CDR2 ANQGSEA. The CDR3 is 12 residues long. Between the trimmed V and J ends, which lost 7 bases and 1 base, there was a span of 10 bases.

This chain links TRBV7-9 with TRBJ2-2; TRBD1 agrees at 9 bases. The V and J ends lost 5 bases and 2 bases, in that order; junction bases with no gene match: 9. CDR1 is SEHNR, CDR2 FQNEAQ, per germline (reference sequence). The CDR3 totals 17 residues. CDR3 sequence: CASSPRTGATNTGELFF. For the CDR3, the DNA is TGTGCCAGCAGCCCTCGGACAGGGGCAACCAACACCGGGGAGCTGTTTTTT.

This clone was seen a few times. The genes are TRBV5-1 and TRBJ1-2, with D unresolved. Trimming left V 4 bases short and J 7 bases short, with 14 bases between. CDR1 and CDR2 (germline): SGHRS, YFSETQ. This CDR3 is 13 amino acids long. As DNA, the CDR3 is TGCGCCAGCAGCCGGTCCACGCGGGTTGGCTACACCTTC. Encoded protein: CASSRSTRVGYTF. Looking up the rest from reference TRBV5-1 and TRBJ1-2 gives the full variable domain: KAGVTQTPRYLIKTRGQQVTLSCSPISGHRSVSWYQQTPGQGLQFLFEYFSETQRNKGNFPGRFSGRQFSNSRSEMNVSTLELGDSALYLCASSRSTRVGYTFGSGTRLTVV.

The chain links TRBV7-9 to TRBJ2-7; possible D gene TRBD2, 5 bases. The CDR3 is made up of 15 amino acids. The V end was cut by 1 base, the J end by 6 bases, with 16 bases between. Germline values: CDR1 SEHNR, CDR2 FQNEAQ (reference sequence). The CDR3 region has the DNA TGTGCCAGCAGCTTAGGGCCGCTGAACCGGGGCGAGCAGTACTTC. Translated: CASSLGPLNRGEQYF. Combining the CDR3 with reference TRBV7-9 and TRBJ2-7 gives the whole variable domain DTGVSQNPRHKITKRGQNVTFRCDPISEHNRLYWYRQTLGQGPEFLTYFQNEAQLEKSRLLSDRFSAERPKGSFSTLEIQRTEQGDSAMYLCASSLGPLNRGEQYFGPGTRLTVT.

The chain employs TRBV7-6 and TRBJ1-2; 10 positions agree with TRBD1. J gave up 4 bases and V 5 bases, and 13 bases lay outside the gene matches. The CDR3 extends over 17 amino acids. Germline values: CDR1 SGHVS, CDR2 FNYEAQ. CDR3 nucleotide sequence: TGTGCCAGCAGCAGTACCCCCGGGACAGGGGAAATCTATGGCTACACCTTC. This gives the protein CASSSTPGTGEIYGYTF.

The chain joins TRBV5-1 to TRBJ2-5, with D possibly matching TRBD2 (5 bases). V was pared by 1 base and J by 5 bases, with 18 bases between. This CDR3 spans 16 amino acids. Germline V CDR1 and CDR2: SGHRS, YFSETQ. The CDR3, as DNA: TGCGCCAGCAGCTTGCCCGGGAAAAGTTTGATGGAGACCCAGTACTTC. Protein product: CASSLPGKSLMETQYF.

The chain employs TRBV28 and TRBJ1-6; TRBD1 might be the D (6 bases). The CDR3 contains 13 residues. Trimming pared 8 bases from V and 9 bases from J, leaving 14 bases between. Germline V gene lookup returns CDR1 MDHEN and CDR2 SYDVKM. The CDR3 is CASRGGLISPLHF. The CDR3 nucleotides are TGTGCCAGCCGCGGGGGGCTTATTTCACCCCTCCACTTT.

This sequence joins TRBV29-1 and TRBJ2-1; 8 nucleotides agree with TRBD1. This CDR3 has 16 residues. The trim removed 2 bases at V and 4 bases at J, leaving 10 bases unmatched. CDR1 is SQVTM and CDR2 is ANQGSEA in the germline V gene. In DNA, the CDR3 is TGCAGCGTTGAAAGTTTTTGGACAGGGCAGTACAATGAGCAGTTCTTC. Protein: CSVESFWTGQYNEQFF.

The rearrangement joins TRBV4-1 to TRBJ2-5, with D maybe TRBD1 (5 bases). V lost 1 base and J lost 5, with 17 bases in between. Germline CDR1 MGHRA, CDR2 YSYEKL. The CDR3 contains 16 residues. DNA of the CDR3: TGCGCCAGCAGCCAAGGGAAAACGAGACAGCAGGAGACCCAGTACTTC. Its protein is CASSQGKTRQQETQYF.